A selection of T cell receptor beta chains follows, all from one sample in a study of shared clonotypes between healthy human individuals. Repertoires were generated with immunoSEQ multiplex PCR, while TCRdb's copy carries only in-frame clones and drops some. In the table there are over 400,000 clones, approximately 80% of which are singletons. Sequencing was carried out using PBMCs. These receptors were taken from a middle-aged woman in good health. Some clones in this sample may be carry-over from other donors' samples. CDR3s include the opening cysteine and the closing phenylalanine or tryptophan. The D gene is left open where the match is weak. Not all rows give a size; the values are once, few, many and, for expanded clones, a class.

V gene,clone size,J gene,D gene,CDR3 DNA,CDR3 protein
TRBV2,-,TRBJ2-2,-,TGTGCCAGCAGTTGGGACACCGACACCGGGGAGCTGTTTTTT,CASSWDTDTGELFF
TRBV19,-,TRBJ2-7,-,TGTGCCAGTAGTATTGGACTGGCGGACGAGCAGTACTTC,CASSIGLADEQYF
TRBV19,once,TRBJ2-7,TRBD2,TGTGCCAGTGCTAGCGGGAGGGCCTACGAGCAGTACTTC,CASASGRAYEQYF
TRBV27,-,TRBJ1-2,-,TGTGCCAGCAGTTCCTTAATGGAGTTACCCTATGGCTACACCTTC,CASSSLMELPYGYTF
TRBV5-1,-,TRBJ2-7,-,TGCGCCAGCAGCTTGGGGACAGGAGGGATTTACGAGCAGTACTTC,CASSLGTGGIYEQYF
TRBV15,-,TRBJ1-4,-,TGTGCCACCAGCAAAGGACAGCAAGGGGAAAAACTGTTTTTT,CATSKGQQGEKLFF
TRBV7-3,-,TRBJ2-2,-,TGTGCCAGCAGCTTAATAGCGGCATACCCCTCGAACACCGGGGAGCTGTTTTTT,CASSLIAAYPSNTGELFF
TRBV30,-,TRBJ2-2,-,TGTGCCTGGGCCAGGGCGGGGACGAACACCGGGGAGCTGTTTTTT,CAWARAGTNTGELFF
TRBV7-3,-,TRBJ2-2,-,TGTGCCAGCAGCCCGGCCCCACGGTCCACCGGGGAGCTGTTTTTT,CASSPAPRSTGELFF
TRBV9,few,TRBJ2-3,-,TGTGCCAGCAGCGGAGGTGGCGGGGGCCTTACGCAGTATTTT,CASSGGGGGLTQYF
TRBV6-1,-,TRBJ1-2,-,TGTGCCAGCAGTGATCGGGGAGTCGGGGGCTACACCTTC,CASSDRGVGGYTF
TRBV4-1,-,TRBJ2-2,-,TGCGCCAGCAGCCTACGGACCCCGCCCGGGGAGCTGTTTTTT,CASSLRTPPGELFF
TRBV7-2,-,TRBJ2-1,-,TGTGCCAGCAGGAGCGATACCTACAATGAGCAGTTCTTC,CASRSDTYNEQFF
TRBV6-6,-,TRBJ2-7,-,TGTGCCAGCAGTTACATGGGGACCCGGGAGGAGCAGTACTTC,CASSYMGTREEQYF
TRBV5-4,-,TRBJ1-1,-,TGTGCCAGCAGACGACAAGGCAGGGAAATCACTGAAGCTTTCTTT,CASRRQGREITEAFF
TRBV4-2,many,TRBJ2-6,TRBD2,TGTGCCAGCAGCCAAGACGGGGGGGAGTCTGGGGCCAACGTCCTGACTTTC,CASSQDGGESGANVLTF
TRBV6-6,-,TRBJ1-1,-,TGTGCCAGCAGTTACGGGCGGGGGGCGCGCACTGAAGCTTTCTTT,CASSYGRGARTEAFF
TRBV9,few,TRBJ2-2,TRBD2,TGTGCCAGCAGGAGCGGGAGGGACACCGGGGAGCTGTTTTTT,CASRSGRDTGELFF
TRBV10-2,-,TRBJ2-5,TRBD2,TGCGCCAGCAGCACTAGCGGGAGGGCCTCGGCCCAGTACTTC,CASSTSGRASAQYF
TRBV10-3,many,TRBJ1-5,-,TGTGCCATCAGTGAGTCCCCGGGACGGAGCAATCAGCCCCAGCATTTT,CAISESPGRSNQPQHF
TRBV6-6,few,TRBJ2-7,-,TGTGCCAGCAGTTACTCCGGGGCCTCCGACGAGCAGTACTTC,CASSYSGASDEQYF
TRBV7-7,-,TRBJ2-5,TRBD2,TGTGCTAGCAGCCAGGGGGTGATAGCGGGAGCGGAAGAGACCCAGTACTTC,CASSQGVIAGAEETQYF
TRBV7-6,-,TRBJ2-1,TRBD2,TGTGCCAGCAGCTTAAACGCGGGAGGGATATACAATGAGCAGTTCTTC,CASSLNAGGIYNEQFF
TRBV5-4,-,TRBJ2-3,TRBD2,TGTGCCAGCAGCCCCCGCCGGGGGGGAGGAGATACGCAGTATTTT,CASSPRRGGGDTQYF
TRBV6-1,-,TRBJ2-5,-,TGTGCCAGCATGGTCAACATGCAAGAGACCCAGTACTTC,CASMVNMQETQYF
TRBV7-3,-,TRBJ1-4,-,TGTGCCAGCAGCTTAGGGTGGGGTGAAAAACTGTTTTTT,CASSLGWGEKLFF
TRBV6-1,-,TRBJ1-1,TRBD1,TGTGCCAGTACCCGGACAGGGGGCCTCGGCACTGAAGCTTTCTTT,CASTRTGGLGTEAFF
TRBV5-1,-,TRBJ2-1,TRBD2,TGCGCCAGCAGCTTGAGGAGCGGGATCTACAATGAGCAGTTCTTC,CASSLRSGIYNEQFF
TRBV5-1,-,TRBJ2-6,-,TGCGCCAGCAGCTTAAGCTCTGGGGCCAACGTCCTGACTTTC,CASSLSSGANVLTF
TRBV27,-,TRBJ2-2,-,TGTGCCAGCAGAAGGGGCCGGAACACCGGGGAGCTGTTTTTT,CASRRGRNTGELFF
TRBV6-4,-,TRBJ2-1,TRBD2,TGTGCCAGCAGTGACGGGGGGACTAGCGGGAGTAAGGAGCAGTTCTTC,CASSDGGTSGSKEQFF
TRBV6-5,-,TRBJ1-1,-,TGTGCCAGCGGGGCCGCGCCGGGCACTGAAGCTTTCTTT,CASGAAPGTEAFF
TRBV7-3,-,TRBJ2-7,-,TGTGCCAGCAGCTTAGACACCCTCTCCTACGAGCAGTACTTC,CASSLDTLSYEQYF
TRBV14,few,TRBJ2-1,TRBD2,TGTGCCAGCAGCCCCCAAGCGGGAGTAGGTGAGCAGTTCTTC,CASSPQAGVGEQFF
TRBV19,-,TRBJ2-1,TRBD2,TGTGCCAGTAGTACACGGGGACTAGCGGGAGCGCGGGATGAGCAGTTCTTC,CASSTRGLAGARDEQFF
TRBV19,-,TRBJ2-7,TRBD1,TGTGCCAGTAGTAGACGGGACAGCTACGAGCAGTACTTC,CASSRRDSYEQYF
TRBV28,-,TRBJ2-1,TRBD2,TGTGCCAGCAGTCGAGCGGGAAGCTACAATGAGCAGTTCTTC,CASSRAGSYNEQFF
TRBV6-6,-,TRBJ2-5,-,TGTGCCAGCAGTTACTCTCTGGGGCGAGAGACCCAGTACTTC,CASSYSLGRETQYF
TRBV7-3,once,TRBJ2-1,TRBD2,TGTGCCAGCAGCTCGACTAGCGGGAGGGGCTACAATGAGCAGTTCTTC,CASSSTSGRGYNEQFF
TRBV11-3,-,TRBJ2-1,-,TGTGCCAGCAGCCCTCGGGGGTCCTACAATGAGCAGTTCTTC,CASSPRGSYNEQFF
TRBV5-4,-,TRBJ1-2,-,TGTGCCAGCAGCTTGTCGGGGAATGGCTACACCTTC,CASSLSGNGYTF
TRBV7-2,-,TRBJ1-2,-,TGTGCCAGCAGCTCTAGGATGATACCAAACTACACCTTC,CASSSRMIPNYTF
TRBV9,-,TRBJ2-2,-,TGTGCCAGCAGCACCCCCCTGTCGAGGGATAACACCGGGGAGCTGTTTTTT,CASSTPLSRDNTGELFF
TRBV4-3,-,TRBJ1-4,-,TGCGCCAGCAGCCCGGAAATGGGACGCCGGAGTGAAAAACTGTTTTTT,CASSPEMGRRSEKLFF
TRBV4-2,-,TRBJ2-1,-,TGTGCCAGCAGCCAACGAACTAGCCGCGGGCACAATGAGCAGTTCTTC,CASSQRTSRGHNEQFF
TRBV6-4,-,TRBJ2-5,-,TGTGCCAGCAGTGAGTTGGGCGGGTGGCACCAAGAGACCCAGTACTTC,CASSELGGWHQETQYF